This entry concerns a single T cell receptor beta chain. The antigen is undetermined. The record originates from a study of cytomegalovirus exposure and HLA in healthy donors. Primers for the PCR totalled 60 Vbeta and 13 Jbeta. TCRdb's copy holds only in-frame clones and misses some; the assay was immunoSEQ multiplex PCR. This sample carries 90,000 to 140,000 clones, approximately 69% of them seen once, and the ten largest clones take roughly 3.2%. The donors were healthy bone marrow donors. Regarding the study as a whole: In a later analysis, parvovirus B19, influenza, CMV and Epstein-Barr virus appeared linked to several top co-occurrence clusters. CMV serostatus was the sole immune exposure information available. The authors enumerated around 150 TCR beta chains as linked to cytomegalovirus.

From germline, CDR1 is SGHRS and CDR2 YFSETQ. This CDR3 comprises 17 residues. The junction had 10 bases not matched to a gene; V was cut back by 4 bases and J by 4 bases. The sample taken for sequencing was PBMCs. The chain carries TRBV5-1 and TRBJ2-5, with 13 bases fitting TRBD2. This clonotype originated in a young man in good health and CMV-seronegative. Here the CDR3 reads CASSMGRTSGSGETQYF. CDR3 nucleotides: TGCGCCAGCAGCATGGGACGGACTAGCGGGAGTGGAGAGACCCAGTACTTC.